This T cell receptor (beta chain) was identified during a study of OX40 agonist ivuxolimab in advanced cancers. Overall study: Patients receiving dose escalation had hepatocellular carcinoma, melanoma, renal cell or head and neck cancer. Prior anti-PD-1, anti-PD-L1 or anti-CTLA-4 therapy did not bar entry, and around 39% had some. There were three patients with partial responses, one having hepatocellular carcinoma and two cutaneous melanoma.

Broader study findings: Averaged across samples, CD8+ T cells carried more expanded clones than CD4+ did.

The CDR3 contains 12 residues. With 4 bases removed from V and 2 bases from J, the gap between germline ends came to 6 bases. Germline CDR1 SGHTA, CDR2 FQGNSA. This clone appeared a few times. Its antigen is not known. Some clones are missing from TCRdb's copy, which holds only in-frame ones; the method was immunoSEQ multiplex PCR. The sample yields 80,000 to 100,000 clones, 80% to 95% seen once. Source: CD4+ or CD8+ T cells sorted from blood, taken in a trial of the OX40 agonist ivuxolimab. This TCR came from an adult with an advanced solid tumor such as melanoma, head and neck, liver or kidney cancer. The V and J genes are TRBV7-2 and TRBJ2-7; D call uncertain. The CDR3 region is CASSSRTYEQYF. CDR3 nucleotides: TGTGCCAGCAGCTCGCGGACCTACGAGCAGTACTTC.